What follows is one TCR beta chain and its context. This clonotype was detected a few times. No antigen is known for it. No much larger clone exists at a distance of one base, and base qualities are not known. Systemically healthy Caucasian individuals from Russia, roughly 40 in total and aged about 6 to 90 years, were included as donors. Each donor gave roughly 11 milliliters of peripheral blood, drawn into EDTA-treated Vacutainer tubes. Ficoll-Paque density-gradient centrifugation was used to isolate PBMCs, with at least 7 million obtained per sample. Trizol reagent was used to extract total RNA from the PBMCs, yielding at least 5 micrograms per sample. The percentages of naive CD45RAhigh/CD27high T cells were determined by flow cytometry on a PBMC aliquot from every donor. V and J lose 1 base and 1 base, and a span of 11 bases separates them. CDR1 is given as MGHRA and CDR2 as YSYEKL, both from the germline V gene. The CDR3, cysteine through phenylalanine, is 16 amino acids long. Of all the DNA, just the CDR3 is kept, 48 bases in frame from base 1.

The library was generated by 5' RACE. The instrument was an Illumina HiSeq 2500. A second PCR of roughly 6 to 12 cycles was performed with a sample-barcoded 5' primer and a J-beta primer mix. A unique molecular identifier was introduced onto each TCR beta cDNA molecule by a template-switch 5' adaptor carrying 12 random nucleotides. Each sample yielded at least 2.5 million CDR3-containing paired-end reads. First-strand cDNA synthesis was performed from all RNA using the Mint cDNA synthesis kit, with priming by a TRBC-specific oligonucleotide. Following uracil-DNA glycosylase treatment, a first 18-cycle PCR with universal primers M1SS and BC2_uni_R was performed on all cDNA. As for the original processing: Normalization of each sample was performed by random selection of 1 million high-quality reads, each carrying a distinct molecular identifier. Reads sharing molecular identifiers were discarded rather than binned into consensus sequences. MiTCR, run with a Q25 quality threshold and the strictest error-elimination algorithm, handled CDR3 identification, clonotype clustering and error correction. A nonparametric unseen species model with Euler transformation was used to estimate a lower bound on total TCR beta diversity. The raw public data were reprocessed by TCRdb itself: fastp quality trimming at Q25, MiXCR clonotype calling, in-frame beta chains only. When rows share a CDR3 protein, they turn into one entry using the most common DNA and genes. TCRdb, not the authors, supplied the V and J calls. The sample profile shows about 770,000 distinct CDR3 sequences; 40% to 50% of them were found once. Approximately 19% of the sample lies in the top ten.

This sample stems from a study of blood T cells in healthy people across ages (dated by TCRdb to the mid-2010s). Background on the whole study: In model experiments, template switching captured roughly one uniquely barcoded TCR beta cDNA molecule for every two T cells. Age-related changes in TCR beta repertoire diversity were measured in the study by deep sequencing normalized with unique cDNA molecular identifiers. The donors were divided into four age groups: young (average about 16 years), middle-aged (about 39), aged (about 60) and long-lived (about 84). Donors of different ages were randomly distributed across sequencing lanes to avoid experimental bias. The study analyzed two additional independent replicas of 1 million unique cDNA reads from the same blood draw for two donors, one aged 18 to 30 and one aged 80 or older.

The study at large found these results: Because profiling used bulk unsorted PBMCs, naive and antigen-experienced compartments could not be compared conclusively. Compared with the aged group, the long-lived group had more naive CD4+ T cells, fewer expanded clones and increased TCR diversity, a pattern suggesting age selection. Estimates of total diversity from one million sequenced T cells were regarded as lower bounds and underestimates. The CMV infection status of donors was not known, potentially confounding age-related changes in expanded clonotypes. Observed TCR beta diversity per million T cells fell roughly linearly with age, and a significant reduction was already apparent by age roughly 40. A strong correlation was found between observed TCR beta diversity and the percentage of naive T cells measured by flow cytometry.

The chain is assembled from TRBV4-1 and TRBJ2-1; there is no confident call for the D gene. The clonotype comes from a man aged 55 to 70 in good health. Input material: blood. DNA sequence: TGCGCCAGCAGCCAAGGCCCCAGTGCGTCCTACAATGAGCAGTTCTTC. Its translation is CASSQGPSASYNEQFF.